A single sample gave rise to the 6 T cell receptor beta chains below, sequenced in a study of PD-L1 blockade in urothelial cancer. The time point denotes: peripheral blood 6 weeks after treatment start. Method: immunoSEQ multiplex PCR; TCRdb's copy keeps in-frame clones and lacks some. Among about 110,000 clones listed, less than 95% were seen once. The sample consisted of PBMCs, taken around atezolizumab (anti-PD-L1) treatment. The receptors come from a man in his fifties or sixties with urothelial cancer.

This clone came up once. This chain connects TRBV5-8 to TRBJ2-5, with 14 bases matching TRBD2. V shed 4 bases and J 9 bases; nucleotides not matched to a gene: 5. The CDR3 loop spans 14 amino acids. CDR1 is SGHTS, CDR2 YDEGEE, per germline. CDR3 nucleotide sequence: TGTGCCAGCAGCCAGACTAGCGGGAGGGTTCCCCAGTACTTC. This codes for CASSQTSGRVPQYF.

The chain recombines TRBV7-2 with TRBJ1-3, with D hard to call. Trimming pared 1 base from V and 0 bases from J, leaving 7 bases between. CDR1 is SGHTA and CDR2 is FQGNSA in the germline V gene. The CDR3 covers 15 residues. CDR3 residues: CASSLVTSSGNTIYF. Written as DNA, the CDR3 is TGTGCCAGCAGCTTAGTGACTAGCTCTGGAAACACCATATATTTT.

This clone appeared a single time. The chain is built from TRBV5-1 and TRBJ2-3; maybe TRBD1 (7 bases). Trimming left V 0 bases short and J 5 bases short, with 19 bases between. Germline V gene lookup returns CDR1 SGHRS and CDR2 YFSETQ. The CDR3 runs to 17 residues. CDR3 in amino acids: CASSLGPRQGGVDTQYF. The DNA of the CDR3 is TGCGCCAGCAGCTTGGGCCCTCGACAGGGAGGCGTAGATACGCAGTATTTT.

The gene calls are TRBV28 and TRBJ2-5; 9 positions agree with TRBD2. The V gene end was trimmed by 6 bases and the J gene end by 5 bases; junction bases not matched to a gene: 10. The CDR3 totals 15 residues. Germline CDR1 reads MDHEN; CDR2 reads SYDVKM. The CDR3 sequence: CASSLPAGGGETQYF. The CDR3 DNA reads TGTGCCAGCAGCTTACCCGCGGGGGGGGGCGAGACCCAGTACTTC.

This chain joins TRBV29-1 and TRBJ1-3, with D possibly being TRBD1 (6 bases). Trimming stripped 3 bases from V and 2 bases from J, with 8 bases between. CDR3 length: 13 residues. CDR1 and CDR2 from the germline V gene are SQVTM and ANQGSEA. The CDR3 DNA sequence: TGCAGCGTTGAGGGGGCACCTGGAAACACCATATATTTT. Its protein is CSVEGAPGNTIYF. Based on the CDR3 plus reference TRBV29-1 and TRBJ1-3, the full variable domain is SAVISQKPSRDICQRGTSLTIQCQVDSQVTMMFWYRQQPGQSLTLIATANQGSEATYESGFVIDKFPISRPNLTFSTLTVSNMSPEDSSIYLCSVEGAPGNTIYFGEGSWLTVV.

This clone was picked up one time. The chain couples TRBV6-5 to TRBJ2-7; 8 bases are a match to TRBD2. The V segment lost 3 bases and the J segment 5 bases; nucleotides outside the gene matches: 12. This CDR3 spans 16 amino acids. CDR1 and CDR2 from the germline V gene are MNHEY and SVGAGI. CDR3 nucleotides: TGTGCCAGCAGTTATGGTGGCGGGGGGCACGGGGACGAGCAGTACTTC. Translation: CASSYGGGGHGDEQYF.